One TCR beta chain is described in this entry. The V end was cut by 6 bases, the J end by 10 bases, with 16 bases between. CDR3 length: 14 amino acids. Germline V lookup: CDR1 MNHEY, CDR2 SMNVEV (reference sequence). A Seattle source enrolled patients during active infection and followed them longitudinally. This sample was included in a study of blood T cell repertoires in COVID-19. Original data processing: Counts of nucleated cells, estimated from reference gene primer amplification, were obtained. This table comes from immunoSEQ multiplex PCR, and its TCRdb copy is limited to in-frame clones, with some not included. V and J calls and clone size are those listed in that table; D and trimming were worked out from the DNA. The sample records 200,000 to 250,000 clones, around 90% being singletons.

Sequencing was performed on peripheral blood. This chain uses TRBV27 with TRBJ1-6; no clear D gene. The TCR originated in a man younger than 45 with COVID-19, enrolled during active disease. The CDR3 is CASRWGDRNSPLHF. The CDR3 DNA reads as TGTGCCAGCAGATGGGGAGATCGAAACTCACCCCTCCACTTT.